This T cell receptor (beta chain) was identified during a study of neurological immune-mediated disorders. From germline, CDR1 is SGHKS and CDR2 YYEKEE (reference sequence). Unmatched junction bases numbered 8, after V lost 4 bases and J lost 7 bases. This CDR3 has 15 residues. This clonotype was observed many times. TCRdb used MiXCR to reprocess the 5' RACE reads, holding one entry per CDR3 protein. The sample shows 45,000 or so distinct CDR3 sequences, around 2.9% of them seen only once. The unsorted libraries originated from 2 million PBMCs kept at -80 C. Specimen: PBMCs. The receptor's source is a woman in her fifties or sixties with multiple sclerosis. The chain carries TRBV5-5 and TRBJ1-6; 7 bases are a match to TRBD1. CDR3 in DNA: TGTGCCAGCAGCAGGTGGGGACAGCAGAATTCACCCCTCCACTTT. Translation: CASSRWGQQNSPLHF.